The source of this T cell receptor (beta chain) is a study of blood T cell repertoires in COVID-19. The wider study: Sources were T cells, B-cell-depleted T cells, or PBMCs; the material itself was cDNA or gDNA.

Produced via immunoSEQ multiplex PCR; TCRdb's table is partial and in-frame only. The sample consists of 60,000 to 85,000 clones, 65% to 85% of them appearing once. This CDR3 region has 15 residues. The V segment lost 0 bases and the J segment 3 bases; nucleotides outside the gene matches: 2. The germline V gene has CDR1 MNHEY and CDR2 SVGAGI. The gene calls are TRBV6-5 and TRBJ1-5, with 7 bases lining up with TRBD1. The sequenced material came from peripheral blood. The clonotype comes from a woman between 55 and 75 years old with acute or convalescent COVID-19. The CDR3 sequence: CASSYSRGPNQPQHF. CDR3 nucleotide sequence: TGTGCCAGCAGTTACTCAAGGGGGCCCAATCAGCCCCAGCATTTT.